The following is a T cell receptor (beta chain) sequence with its context. Its antigen remains undetermined. It has no much larger one-base neighbor in the sample; base qualities were not kept. This entry comes from a study of T cell responses to AZD1222 COVID-19 vaccine (dated by TCRdb to the early 2020s). A note on the overall study: AZD1222 recipients given second doses at about 4 weeks or at about 12 weeks were pooled, since spike-specific TCR depth and breadth were not found to differ between the two schedules. Trial participants were enrolled by age into 18-55, 56-69 and 70-plus year subgroups, with about 150, 27 and 61 TCR-sequenced participants respectively. A total of under 250 trial participants underwent TCR sequencing, of whom about 200 had received two doses of AZD1222 and approximately 26 had received two doses of the MenACWY control vaccine.

The CDR3 regions of human TCRbeta chains were subjected to immunosequencing. The source study handled its data this way. TCRs in the repertoires were matched against a reference library of SARS-CoV-2-specific TCRs that had been generated with the MIRA antigen-specificity platform. Breadth was defined as the fraction of unique TCRs that were SARS-CoV-2-associated. Depth was defined as the fraction of total T cells that were SARS-CoV-2-associated. Using the MIRA data, each spike-specific TCR was mapped to the spike region that the TCR reacts to and placed in a CD4 or CD8 class. Log10-transformed breadth and depth values were compared by one-way ANOVA with Sidak's multiple comparisons tests. TCRdb took over this immuneACCESS table, retaining in-frame rearrangements with V and J assigned. Such tables are incomplete; in checked studies, under half of the missing clones stem from an unresolved V gene, and the remainder is unexplained. D and trimming come from the DNA, and the V and J calls and clone size come from that table. The table for this sample lists about 110,000 clones; almost 90% of them were counted only once. The top ten hold around 5.1% of the sample.

The paper as a whole reports these results and caveats: CD4 TCRs associated with the vaccine covered the entire spike protein, and the dominant responses were in regions 160-218 and 743-854. Spike-specific TCR breadth and depth rose significantly after two AZD1222 doses compared with day 0 and with MenACWY recipients. Conclusions about previously exposed vaccinees are limited because only five to seven AZD1222 recipients were SARS-CoV-2 seropositive at baseline. The 56-69-year group was small, and its depth increase did not reach significance, likely because of low power. Participants were mostly white British and included more females than males, and it was suggested by the authors that clonal diversity may have been underestimated. Because no day 14 peak-response samples were available, the repertoires could be characterized only after the peak T cell response. Reportedly, almost half of the unique spike-specific TCRs recognized epitopes lying outside the regions that are mutated in the B.1.351 and B.1.1.7 variants.

Interpreted using the paper, the time point label stands for: baseline before first vaccination. Vaccinee samples were obtained from the UK trials COV001 and COV002, which included a single-blind randomized controlled phase 2/3 trial of AZD1222 (ChAdOx1 nCoV-19) in healthy adults. For TCRbeta chain sequencing, PBMC samples were collected from trial participants at day 0 and at day 28 after the second dose. Here the sequenced sample was peripheral blood, taken on day 0 of AZD1222 vaccination. This receptor was taken from an adult in good health.

The sequenced DNA is TGTGCCAGCAGCGTAGGGGACAGCCCAAGCTTTCAGCCCCAGCATTTT. This sequence encodes CASSVGDSPSFQPQHF. The receptor chain draws on TRBV9 and TRBJ1-5; a stretch of 7 junction bases matches TRBD1. The junction shows trimming of 0 bases on V and 6 bases on J, and the gene matches do not reach 9 bases of it. From a lookup of the germline V gene, CDR1 and CDR2 are SGDLS and YYNGEE. The CDR3 goes from the cysteine to the phenylalanine over 16 residues. Only the CDR3 part of the read is kept: 48 bases, read in frame from the first base.